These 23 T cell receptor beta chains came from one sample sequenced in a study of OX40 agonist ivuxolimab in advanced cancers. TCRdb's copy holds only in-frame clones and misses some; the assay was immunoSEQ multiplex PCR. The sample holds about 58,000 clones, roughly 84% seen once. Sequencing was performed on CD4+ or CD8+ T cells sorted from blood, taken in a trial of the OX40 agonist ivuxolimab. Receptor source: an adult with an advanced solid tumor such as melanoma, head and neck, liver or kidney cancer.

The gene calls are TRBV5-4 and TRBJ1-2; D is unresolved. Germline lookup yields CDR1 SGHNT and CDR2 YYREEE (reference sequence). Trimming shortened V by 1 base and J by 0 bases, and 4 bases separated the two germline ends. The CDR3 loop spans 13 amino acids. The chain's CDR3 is CASSLNSNYGYTF. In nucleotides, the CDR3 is TGTGCCAGCAGCTTGAATTCTAACTATGGCTACACCTTC. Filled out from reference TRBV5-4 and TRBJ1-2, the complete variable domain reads ETGVTQSPTHLIKTRGQQVTLRCSSQSGHNTVSWYQQALGQGPQFIFQYYREEENGRGNFPPRFSGLQFPNYSSELNVNALELDDSALYLCASSLNSNYGYTFGSGTRLTVV.

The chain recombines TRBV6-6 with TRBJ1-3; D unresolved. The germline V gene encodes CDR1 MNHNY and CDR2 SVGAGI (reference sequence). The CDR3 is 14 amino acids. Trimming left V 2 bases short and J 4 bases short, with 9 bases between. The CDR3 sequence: CASSYNSGGNTIYF. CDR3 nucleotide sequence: TGTGCCAGCAGTTACAACTCCGGCGGAAACACCATATATTTT.

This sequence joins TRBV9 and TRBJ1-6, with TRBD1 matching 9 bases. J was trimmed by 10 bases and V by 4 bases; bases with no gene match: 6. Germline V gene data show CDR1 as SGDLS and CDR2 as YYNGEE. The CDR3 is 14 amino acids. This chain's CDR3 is CASSTRDRVSPLHF. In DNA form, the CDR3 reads TGTGCCAGCAGCACCCGGGACAGGGTCTCACCCCTCCACTTT.

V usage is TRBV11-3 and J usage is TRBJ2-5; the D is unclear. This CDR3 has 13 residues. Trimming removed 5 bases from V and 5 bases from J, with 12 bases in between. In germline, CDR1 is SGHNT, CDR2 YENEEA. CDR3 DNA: TGTGCCAGCAGCCACGACCACGGGGAGACCCAGTACTTC. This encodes CASSHDHGETQYF. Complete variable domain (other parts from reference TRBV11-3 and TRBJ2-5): EAGVVQSPRYKIIEKKQPVAFWCNPISGHNTLYWYLQNLGQGPELLIRYENEEAVDDSQLPKDRFSAERLKGVDSTLKIQPAELGDSAVYLCASSHDHGETQYFGPGTRLLVL.

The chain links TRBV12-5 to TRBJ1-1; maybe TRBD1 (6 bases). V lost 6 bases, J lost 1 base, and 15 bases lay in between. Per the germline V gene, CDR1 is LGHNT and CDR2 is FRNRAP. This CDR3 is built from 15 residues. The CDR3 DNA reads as TGTGCTAGTGGAGGGAAACAGGGTAGGAACACTGAAGCTTTCTTT. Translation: CASGGKQGRNTEAFF.

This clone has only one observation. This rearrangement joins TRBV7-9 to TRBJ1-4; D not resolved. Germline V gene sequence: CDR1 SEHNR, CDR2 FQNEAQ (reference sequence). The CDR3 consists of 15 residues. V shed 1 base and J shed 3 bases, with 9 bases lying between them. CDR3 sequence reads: CASSLGRSANEKLFF. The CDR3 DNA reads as TGTGCCAGCAGCTTAGGGCGGTCGGCTAATGAAAAACTGTTTTTT.

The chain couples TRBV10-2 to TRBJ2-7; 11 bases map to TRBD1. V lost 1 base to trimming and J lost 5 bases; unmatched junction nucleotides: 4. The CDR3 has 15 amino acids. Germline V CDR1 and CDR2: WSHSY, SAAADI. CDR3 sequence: CASSEYRTGGNEQYF. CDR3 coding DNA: TGCGCCAGCAGTGAGTACCGGACAGGGGGCAACGAGCAGTACTTC.

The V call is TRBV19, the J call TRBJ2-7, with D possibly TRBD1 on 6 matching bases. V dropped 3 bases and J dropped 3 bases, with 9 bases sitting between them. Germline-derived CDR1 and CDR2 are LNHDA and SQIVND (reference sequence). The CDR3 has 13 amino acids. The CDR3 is CASSIQQGYEQYF. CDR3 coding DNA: TGTGCCAGTAGTATCCAACAGGGCTACGAGCAGTACTTC.

CDR3 coding DNA: TGTGCCAGCAGTGTAGGGGCGAACACCGGGGAGCTGTTTTTT. This encodes CASSVGANTGELFF. The chain recombines TRBV7-9 with TRBJ2-2; a weak D match, TRBD1 (5 bases). Trimming pared 6 bases from V and 0 bases from J, leaving 8 bases between. The CDR3 contains 14 residues. Germline CDR1 is SEHNR and CDR2 is FQNEAQ (reference sequence).

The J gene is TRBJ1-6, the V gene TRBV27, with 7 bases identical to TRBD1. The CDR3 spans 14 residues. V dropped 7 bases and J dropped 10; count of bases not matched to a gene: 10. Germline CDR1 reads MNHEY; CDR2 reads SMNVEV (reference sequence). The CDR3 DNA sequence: TGTGCCAGCATCCTACAGGGGTCGTCCTCACCCCTCCACTTT. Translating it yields CASILQGSSSPLHF.

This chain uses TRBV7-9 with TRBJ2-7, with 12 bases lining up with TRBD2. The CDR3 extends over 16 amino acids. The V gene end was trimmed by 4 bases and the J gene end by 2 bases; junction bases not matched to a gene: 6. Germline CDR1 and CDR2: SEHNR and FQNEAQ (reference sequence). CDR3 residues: CASSSLAGGTTYEQYF. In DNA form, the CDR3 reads TGTGCCAGCAGCTCCCTAGCGGGGGGGACTACCTACGAGCAGTACTTC.

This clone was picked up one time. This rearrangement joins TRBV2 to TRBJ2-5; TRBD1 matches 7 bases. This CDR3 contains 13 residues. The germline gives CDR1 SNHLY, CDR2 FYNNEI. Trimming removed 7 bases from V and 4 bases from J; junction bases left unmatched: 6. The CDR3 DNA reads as TGTGCCAGCACTGGACAGGAAGGAGAGACCCAGTACTTC. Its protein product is CASTGQEGETQYF.

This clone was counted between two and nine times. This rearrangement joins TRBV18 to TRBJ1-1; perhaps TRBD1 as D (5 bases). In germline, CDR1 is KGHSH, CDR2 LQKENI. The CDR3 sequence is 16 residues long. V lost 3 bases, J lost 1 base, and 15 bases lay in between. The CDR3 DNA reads TGTGCCAGCTCACCGGGACCTGAGAGGGGGAACACTGAAGCTTTCTTT. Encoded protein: CASSPGPERGNTEAFF. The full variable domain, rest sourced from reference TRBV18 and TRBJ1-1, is NAGVMQNPRHLVRRRGQEARLRCSPMKGHSHVYWYRQLPEEGLKFMVYLQKENIIDESGMPKERFSAEFPKEGPSILRIQQVVRGDSAAYFCASSPGPERGNTEAFFGQGTRLTVV.

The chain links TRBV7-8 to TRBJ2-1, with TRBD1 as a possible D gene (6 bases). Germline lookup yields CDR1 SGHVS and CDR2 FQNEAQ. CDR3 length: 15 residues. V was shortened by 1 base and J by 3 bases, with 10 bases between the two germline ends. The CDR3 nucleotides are TGTGCCAGCAGCTTAGGCTTAGGGGGCTACAATGAGCAGTTCTTC. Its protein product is CASSLGLGGYNEQFF.

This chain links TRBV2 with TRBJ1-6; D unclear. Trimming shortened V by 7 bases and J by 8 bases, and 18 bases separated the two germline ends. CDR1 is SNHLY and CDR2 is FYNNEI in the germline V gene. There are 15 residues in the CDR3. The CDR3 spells CASKRSGGVDSPLHF. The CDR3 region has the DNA TGTGCCAGCAAGCGATCGGGCGGCGTTGATTCACCCCTCCACTTT.

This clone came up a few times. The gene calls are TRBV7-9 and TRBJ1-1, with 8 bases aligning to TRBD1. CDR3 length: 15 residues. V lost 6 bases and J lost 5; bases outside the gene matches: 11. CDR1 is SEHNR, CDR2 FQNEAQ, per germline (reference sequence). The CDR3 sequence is CASRPVQGAATEAFF. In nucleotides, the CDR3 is TGTGCCAGCAGACCCGTGCAGGGGGCGGCTACTGAAGCTTTCTTT. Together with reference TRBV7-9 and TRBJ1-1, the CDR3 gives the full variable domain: DTGVSQNPRHKITKRGQNVTFRCDPISEHNRLYWYRQTLGQGPEFLTYFQNEAQLEKSRLLSDRFSAERPKGSFSTLEIQRTEQGDSAMYLCASRPVQGAATEAFFGQGTRLTVV.

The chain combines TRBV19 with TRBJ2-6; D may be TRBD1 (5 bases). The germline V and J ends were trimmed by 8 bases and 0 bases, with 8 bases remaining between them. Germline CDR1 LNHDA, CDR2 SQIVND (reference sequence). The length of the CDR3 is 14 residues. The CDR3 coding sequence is TGTGCCAGTCGTGACAGCTCTGGGGCCAACGTCCTGACTTTC. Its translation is CASRDSSGANVLTF.

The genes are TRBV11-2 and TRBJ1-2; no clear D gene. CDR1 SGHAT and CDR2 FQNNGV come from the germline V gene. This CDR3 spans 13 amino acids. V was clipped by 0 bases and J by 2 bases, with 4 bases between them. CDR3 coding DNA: TGTGCCAGCAGCTTAGACGGCAACTATGGCTACACCTTC. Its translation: CASSLDGNYGYTF.

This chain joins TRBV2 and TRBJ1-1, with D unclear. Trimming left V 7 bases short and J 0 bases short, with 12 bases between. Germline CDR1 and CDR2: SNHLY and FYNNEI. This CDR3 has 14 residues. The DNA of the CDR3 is TGTGCCAGCAAAAGCAACGGGGTGAACACTGAAGCTTTCTTT. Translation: CASKSNGVNTEAFF. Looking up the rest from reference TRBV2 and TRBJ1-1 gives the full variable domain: EPEVTQTPSHQVTQMGQEVILRCVPISNHLYFYWYRQILGQKVEFLVSFYNNEISEKSEIFDDQFSVERPDGSNFTLKIRSTKLEDSAMYFCASKSNGVNTEAFFGQGTRLTVV.

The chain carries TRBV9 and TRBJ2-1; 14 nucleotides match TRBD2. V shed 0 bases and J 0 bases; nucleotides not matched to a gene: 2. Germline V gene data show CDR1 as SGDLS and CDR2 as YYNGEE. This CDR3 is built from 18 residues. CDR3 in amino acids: CASSVGTSGGFSYNEQFF. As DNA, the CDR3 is TGTGCCAGCAGCGTAGGGACTAGCGGGGGGTTCTCCTACAATGAGCAGTTCTTC. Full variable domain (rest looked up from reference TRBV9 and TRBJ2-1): DSGVTQTPKHLITATGQRVTLRCSPRSGDLSVYWYQQSLDQGLQFLIQYYNGEERAKGNILERFSAQQFPDLHSELNLSSLELGDSALYFCASSVGTSGGFSYNEQFFGPGTRLTVL.

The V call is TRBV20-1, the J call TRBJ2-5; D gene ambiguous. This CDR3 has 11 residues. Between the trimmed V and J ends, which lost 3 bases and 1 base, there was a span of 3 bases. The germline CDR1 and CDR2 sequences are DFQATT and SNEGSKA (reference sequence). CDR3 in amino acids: CSASTQETQYF. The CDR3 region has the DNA TGCAGTGCTAGTACCCAAGAGACCCAGTACTTC.

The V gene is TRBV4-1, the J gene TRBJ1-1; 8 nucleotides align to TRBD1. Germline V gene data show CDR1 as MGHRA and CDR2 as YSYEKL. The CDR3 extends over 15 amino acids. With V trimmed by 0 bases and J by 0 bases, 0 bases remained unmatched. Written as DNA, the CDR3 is TGCGCCAGCAGCCAAGAGACAGGGGTGAACACTGAAGCTTTCTTT. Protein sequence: CASSQETGVNTEAFF.

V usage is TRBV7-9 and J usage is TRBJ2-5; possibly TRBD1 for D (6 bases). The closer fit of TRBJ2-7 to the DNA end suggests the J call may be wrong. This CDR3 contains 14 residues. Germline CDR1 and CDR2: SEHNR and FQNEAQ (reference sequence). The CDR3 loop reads CASSFGQPSYEQYF. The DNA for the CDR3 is TGTGCCAGCAGCTTCGGACAGCCCTCCTACGAGCAGTACTTC.